This TCR beta chain was identified during a study of T-cell memory formation after mild COVID-19. The wider study: The study found TCR clusters largely donor specific. Study results and limitations: SARS-CoV-2 specificity of second-wave clones peaking day 37 was unconfirmed. While clones contracting from day 15 to 85 were balanced between CD4 and CD8, later expanders leaned CD4+.

Notes on this clonotype: Antigen unknown.

TCRdb fed the 5' RACE reads into MiXCR, producing one record per CDR3 protein. Of around 340,000 distinct CDR3 sequences in the sample, about 15% were seen once. Material for sequencing was PBMCs or a T cell subset sorted from them (not recorded which). This clonotype was sampled from a man younger than 35 who had mild COVID-19 (a few samples of this study predate the infection). Cell type and time point are not known.

CDR3 bases: TGCGCCAGGAGGGACCGGAACACTGAAGCTTTCTTT. Encoded protein: CARRDRNTEAFF. The chain combines TRBV5-1 with TRBJ1-1, with D maybe TRBD1 (5 bases). Germline V CDR1 and CDR2: SGHRS, YFSETQ. V was cut by 8 bases and J by 1 base, with 9 bases left in between. The CDR3 is made up of 12 amino acids.